These 27 T cell receptor beta chains share one sample of origin, sequenced in a study of T cells after yellow fever vaccination. TCRdb passed the 5' RACE reads through MiXCR, listing each CDR3 protein once. Of roughly 500,000 distinct CDR3 sequences listed, roughly a fifth are singletons. The sequences come from PBMCs, collected 15 days after the yellow fever booster vaccination. These TCRs come from a man aged 30-40 years who received the YFV17D yellow fever vaccine.

This clonotype was seen a few times. This chain links TRBV20-1 with TRBJ2-6, with D possibly TRBD2 on 6 matching bases. CDR3 size: 14 residues. Germline CDR1 is DFQATT and CDR2 is SNEGSKA (reference sequence). CDR3 sequence: CSARAGSGANVLTF. Here the CDR3 DNA reads TGCAGCGCCCGAGCGGGCTCTGGGGCCAACGTCCTGACTTTC.

This clonotype turned up a few times. The rearrangement joins TRBV20-1 to TRBJ2-5; the match to TRBD2 covers 8 bases. The CDR3 sequence is 12 residues long. The J segment lost 5 bases and the V segment lost 7 bases, leaving 6 bases of the junction unmatched. Per germline, CDR1 DFQATT and CDR2 SNEGSKA (reference sequence). CDR3 nucleotides: TGCAGTGGAACGGGAGGGCGGGAGACCCAGTACTTC. Translated: CSGTGGRETQYF.

There are a few counts of this clonotype. The V call is TRBV27, the J call TRBJ2-2; 9 positions match TRBD2. This CDR3 spans 13 amino acids. V dropped 9 bases and J dropped 4; count of bases not matched to a gene: 3. Germline CDR1 MNHEY, CDR2 SMNVEV (reference sequence). DNA for the CDR3: TGTGCCAGTTGCGGGAGGGTCACCGGGGAGCTGTTTTTT. Translating gives CASCGRVTGELFF.

This clonotype showed up just a few times. The rearrangement links TRBV12-3 or TRBV12-4 to TRBJ1-3; no reliable D call. V lost 7 bases and J 2 bases, leaving 9 bases between the germline ends. The length of the CDR3 is 13 residues. This CDR3 reads CASKATTGNTIYF. The CDR3 coding sequence is TGTGCCAGCAAGGCTACTACTGGAAACACCATATATTTT.

This rearrangement joins TRBV10-3 to TRBJ2-7; TRBD2 matches 10 bases. CDR3 size: 16 residues. Germline values: CDR1 ENHRY, CDR2 SYGVKD. With 3 bases clipped from V and 0 bases from J, the junction kept 5 bases outside the gene matches. CDR3 amino acids: CAISEQTSGYSYEQYF. Here the CDR3 DNA reads TGTGCCATCAGTGAACAGACTAGCGGGTACTCCTACGAGCAGTACTTC.

J is TRBJ2-7 and V is TRBV27; 9 bases align to TRBD1. The germline V gene encodes CDR1 MNHEY and CDR2 SMNVEV (reference sequence). V was clipped by 8 bases and J by 2 bases; unmatched bases: 7. The length of the CDR3 is 14 residues. CDR3 residues: CASSTGGSPYEQYF. The CDR3 region has the DNA TGTGCCAGCTCAACAGGGGGCTCGCCCTACGAGCAGTACTTC.

The gene calls are TRBV6-1 and TRBJ1-5; no firm D call. Germline CDR1 reads MNHNS; CDR2 reads SASEGT. V was shortened by 6 bases and J by 7 bases, with 10 bases between the two germline ends. The CDR3 runs 12 residues. This CDR3 reads CASSYAGQPQHF. CDR3 coding DNA: TGTGCCAGCAGCTACGCAGGCCAGCCCCAGCATTTT.

The table lists this clonotype with a few counts. The V and J genes are TRBV7-2 and TRBJ1-2; 8 bases are a match to TRBD1. This CDR3 has 16 amino acids. CDR1 SGHTA and CDR2 FQGNSA come from the germline V gene. With 4 bases clipped from V and 2 bases from J, the junction kept 9 bases outside the gene matches. CDR3 nucleotide sequence: TGTGCCAGCAGCTCAAGACATCGGACAGGGAACTATGGCTACACCTTC. It yields the protein CASSSRHRTGNYGYTF. The whole variable domain, filled in from reference TRBV7-2 and TRBJ1-2, reads GAGVSQSPSNKVTEKGKDVELRCDPISGHTALYWYRQSLGQGLEFLIYFQGNSAPDKSGLPSDRFSAERTGGSVSTLTIQRTQQEDSAVYLCASSSRHRTGNYGYTFGSGTRLTVV.

The chain carries TRBV7-2 and TRBJ2-1; 13 bases agree with TRBD2. The CDR3 length is 18 residues. CDR1 is SGHTA, CDR2 FQGNSA, per germline. The V gene end was trimmed by 3 bases and the J gene end by 0 bases; junction bases not matched to a gene: 5. The CDR3 region is CASSFRGLAGSSYNEQFF. The CDR3 nucleotides are TGTGCCAGCAGCTTTCGGGGACTAGCGGGAAGCTCCTACAATGAGCAGTTCTTC.

This clonotype was seen a few times. The chain joins TRBV5-6 to TRBJ2-2; D is uncertain. This CDR3 is built from 14 residues. Trimming removed 5 bases from V and 5 bases from J, with 13 bases in between. Germline V CDR1 and CDR2: SGHDT, YYEEEE. The CDR3 spells CASSWGWETGELFF. The CDR3 DNA is TGTGCCAGCAGTTGGGGTTGGGAAACCGGGGAGCTGTTTTTT.

The chain recombines TRBV5-1 with TRBJ2-3; D ambiguous. This CDR3 is 11 amino acids long. Trimming removed 6 bases at V and 4 bases at J, with 6 bases between. CDR1 SGHRS and CDR2 YFSETQ come from the germline V gene. Here the CDR3 reads CASTQADTQYF. The CDR3 region has the DNA TGCGCCAGCACGCAGGCAGATACGCAGTATTTT.

The chain is built from TRBV20-1 and TRBJ2-1; no clear D gene. This CDR3 is 15 amino acids long. Per germline, CDR1 DFQATT and CDR2 SNEGSKA (reference sequence). V was cut by 2 bases and J by 5 bases, with 16 bases left in between. In DNA, the CDR3 is TGCAGTGCTAGAAAGTGGAACTTAGCAAACAATGAGCAGTTCTTC. Its translation is CSARKWNLANNEQFF.

This clonotype was observed a handful of times. This chain connects TRBV5-1 to TRBJ2-1; unclear D gene. CDR3 length: 14 amino acids. With 4 bases removed from V and 11 bases from J, the gap between germline ends came to 19 bases. The V gene's germline CDR1 is SGHRS and CDR2 YFSETQ. CDR3: CASSLGSSSRQQFF. CDR3 in DNA: TGCGCCAGCAGCCTGGGGTCCTCTAGTCGCCAGCAGTTCTTC.

The chain is built from TRBV4-3 and TRBJ2-3; 10 bases map to TRBD2. This CDR3 is 17 amino acids long. Germline values: CDR1 LGHNA, CDR2 YSLEER. V trimming: 5 bases; J trimming: 5 bases; junction bases outside the gene matches: 13. The CDR3 sequence: CASSSGVSGRAIDTQYF. Written as DNA, the CDR3 is TGCGCCAGCAGCTCTGGGGTGAGCGGGAGGGCCATAGATACGCAGTATTTT.

The chain couples TRBV6-5 to TRBJ1-3, with D possibly matching TRBD1 (6 bases). The CDR3 length is 15 residues. Germline assignment: CDR1 MNHEY and CDR2 SVGAGI. V was trimmed by 2 bases and J by 2 bases, leaving 10 bases between them. In nucleotides, the CDR3 is TGTGCCAGCAGTTACCAGGGGCTTACTGGAAACACCATATATTTT. It translates to CASSYQGLTGNTIYF.

The table lists this clonotype with many counts. The CDR3 loop reads CSVAQGIETQYF. The CDR3 DNA sequence: TGCAGCGTTGCACAGGGTATAGAGACCCAGTACTTC. The rearrangement links TRBV29-1 to TRBJ2-5; D possibly corresponds to TRBD1 (6 bases). Germline V gene sequence: CDR1 SQVTM, CDR2 ANQGSEA. The CDR3 runs 12 residues. Between the trimmed V and J ends, which lost 4 bases and 4 bases, there was a span of 10 bases.

This clonotype was picked up a small number of times. The rearrangement joins TRBV5-1 to TRBJ2-3; D call uncertain. CDR1 SGHRS and CDR2 YFSETQ come from the germline V gene. Trimming cost V 4 bases and J 2 bases, with 11 bases left between them. There are 14 residues in the CDR3. The DNA for the CDR3 is TGCGCCAGCAGCCCACGGCGGAACACAGATACGCAGTATTTT. This sequence encodes CASSPRRNTDTQYF.

The chain joins TRBV23-1 to TRBJ2-7, with no clear D. TRBV23-1 is an open reading frame, and its role is uncertain. The CDR3 extends over 14 amino acids. V was cut by 2 bases and J by 7 bases, with 15 bases left in between. The CDR3 is CASSQPPLLGEQYF. DNA for the CDR3: TGCGCCAGCAGTCAACCGCCGCTTCTGGGTGAGCAGTACTTC.

This clonotype was observed at least ten times. This chain links TRBV7-2 with TRBJ1-2; possibly TRBD1 for D (5 bases). The V end lost 1 base, the J end lost 5 bases, and 11 bases lay between the germline ends. The CDR3 loop spans 14 amino acids. The germline V gene has CDR1 SGHTA and CDR2 FQGNSA. CDR3 protein: CASSLVGGGYGYTF. The CDR3 bases are TGTGCCAGCAGCTTAGTTGGCGGGGGATATGGCTACACCTTC.

The genes are TRBV5-1 and TRBJ1-2, with D possibly being TRBD1 (5 bases). Per germline, CDR1 SGHRS and CDR2 YFSETQ. CDR3 size: 13 residues. Trimming removed 0 bases from V and 8 bases from J, with 11 bases in between. The CDR3 sequence is CASSLAQGWGYTF. Written as DNA, the CDR3 is TGCGCCAGCAGCTTGGCCCAGGGCTGGGGCTACACCTTC.

The V and J genes are TRBV7-6 and TRBJ2-2; no firm D call. V was clipped by 5 bases and J by 4 bases, with 14 bases between them. Germline CDR1 is SGHVS and CDR2 is FNYEAQ. This CDR3 comprises 15 residues. The CDR3 here is CASSQGLMATGELFF. In DNA, the CDR3 is TGTGCCAGCAGCCAAGGGCTCATGGCCACCGGGGAGCTGTTTTTT.

This clonotype appeared a few times. The chain uses TRBV29-1 and TRBJ2-1, with 11 bases that match TRBD2. Germline loops: CDR1 SQVTM, CDR2 ANQGSEA. V shed 3 bases, J shed 3 bases, and the junction held 10 bases outside the gene matches. This CDR3 contains 17 residues. The CDR3 protein is CSVEGITGLAGYNEQFF. CDR3 in DNA: TGCAGCGTTGAGGGAATTACCGGACTAGCGGGCTACAATGAGCAGTTCTTC.

The CDR3 DNA sequence: TGCAGCGTTATCCTCGCAGGCAACTCTGGAAACACCATATATTTT. Translated: CSVILAGNSGNTIYF. The V gene is TRBV29-1, the J gene TRBJ1-3; D gene uncertain. V lost 5 bases and J lost 0, with 14 bases in between. CDR3 length: 15 residues. CDR1 is SQVTM and CDR2 is ANQGSEA in the germline V gene.

This chain joins TRBV12-3 or TRBV12-4 and TRBJ2-2; maybe TRBD2 (5 bases). The CDR3 length is 12 residues. Trimming took off 4 bases at V and 6 bases at J, with 6 bases between the two ends. The CDR3 loop is CASSYGAGELFF. The CDR3, as DNA: TGTGCCAGCAGTTACGGGGCCGGGGAGCTGTTTTTT.

The chain joins TRBV3-1 to TRBJ2-7, with D perhaps TRBD2 (5 bases). This CDR3 has 14 amino acids. The germline V gene encodes CDR1 LGHDT and CDR2 YNNKEL (reference sequence). Trimming removed 5 bases at V and 3 bases at J, with 14 bases between. CDR3 region: CASSTLEGSYEQYF. CDR3 in DNA: TGTGCCAGCAGCACTCTCGAGGGTAGCTACGAGCAGTACTTC.

This clonotype was seen a handful of times. This chain connects TRBV30 to TRBJ2-5; 7 nucleotides align to TRBD1. The V and J ends lost 3 bases and 5 bases, in that order; junction bases with no gene match: 12. The germline V gene encodes CDR1 GTSNPN and CDR2 SVGIG (reference sequence). This CDR3 is built from 15 residues. The CDR3 region is CAWSAGDRVRETQYF. The CDR3 DNA is TGTGCCTGGAGCGCCGGTGACAGGGTGAGGGAGACCCAGTACTTC.

Many counts were recorded for this clonotype. J is TRBJ1-1 and V is TRBV5-1; 8 bases fit TRBD1. From germline, CDR1 is SGHRS and CDR2 YFSETQ. This CDR3 comprises 14 residues. V shed 0 bases, J shed 3 bases, and the junction held 1 base outside the gene matches. The CDR3 region is CASSLGQGYTEAFF. CDR3 sequence (DNA): TGCGCCAGCAGCTTGGGACAGGGGTACACTGAAGCTTTCTTT.